This T cell receptor (beta chain) was documented in a study of T cell changes during pregnancy in multiple sclerosis. Germline V gives CDR1 MDHEN, CDR2 SYDVKM. The CDR3 loop spans 13 amino acids. V was trimmed by 5 bases and J by 8 bases, leaving 15 bases between them. Sequenced by immunoSEQ multiplex PCR; TCRdb stores in-frame clones only, minus some. The sample lists approximately 70,000 clones, about 91% occurring once. This clonotype originated in a female donor in good health, enrolled as a control in a pregnancy study. The sample here was peripheral blood, taken in the second trimester of pregnancy. V and J are TRBV28 and TRBJ1-2; tentatively, D is TRBD1 (6 bases). CDR3 protein: CASSDAGVRGYTF. CDR3 DNA: TGTGCCAGCAGTGATGCAGGGGTTCGGGGCTACACCTTC.